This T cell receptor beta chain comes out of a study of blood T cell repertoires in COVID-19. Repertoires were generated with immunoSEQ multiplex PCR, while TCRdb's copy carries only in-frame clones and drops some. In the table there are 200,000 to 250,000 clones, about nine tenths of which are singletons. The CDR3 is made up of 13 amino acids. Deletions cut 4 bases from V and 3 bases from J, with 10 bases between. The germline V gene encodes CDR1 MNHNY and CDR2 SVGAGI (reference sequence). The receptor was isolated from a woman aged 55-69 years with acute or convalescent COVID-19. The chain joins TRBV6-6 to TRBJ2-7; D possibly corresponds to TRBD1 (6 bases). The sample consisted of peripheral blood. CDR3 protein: CASSLGDNYEQYF. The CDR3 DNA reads TGTGCCAGCAGTTTGGGGGACAACTACGAGCAGTACTTC.